Following are 2 T cell receptor beta chains from one sample sequenced in a study of human T cells and chemical hapten exposure. MiXCR was run by TCRdb on the RACE reads, yielding one entry per CDR3 protein. In the table there are fewer than 350,000 distinct CDR3 sequences, 7.5% to 9% of which are singletons. Time point described: pre-sensitization, week 0. Treatment denoted: therapeutic diphenylcyclopropenone sensitization with weekly scalp DPC. The sample consisted of whole blood, taken in connection with sensitization to the hapten diphenylcyclopropenone (DPC). The receptors stem from a man aged 18 to 35 with alopecia areata. Some clones in this sample may be carry-over from other donors' samples.

The chain has TRBV5-4 and TRBJ1-1; unclear D gene. The germline V and J ends were trimmed by 4 bases and 1 base, with 14 bases remaining between them. The CDR3 covers 15 residues. Germline-derived CDR1 and CDR2 are SGHNT and YYREEE (reference sequence). In DNA, the CDR3 is TGTGCCAGCAGCCCGAGCCAAGACCGGAACACTGAAGCTTTCTTT. Translating it yields CASSPSQDRNTEAFF.

In its sample, this clonotype was seen many times. The chain has TRBV6-2 or TRBV6-3 and TRBJ2-1; D call uncertain. Trimming removed 6 bases at V and 4 bases at J, with 10 bases between. This CDR3 spans 13 amino acids. Looked up from germline, CDR1 is MNHEY and CDR2 is SVGEGT. This chain's CDR3 is CASSASEYNEQFF. Written as DNA, the CDR3 is TGTGCCAGCAGCGCCAGCGAGTACAATGAGCAGTTCTTC.